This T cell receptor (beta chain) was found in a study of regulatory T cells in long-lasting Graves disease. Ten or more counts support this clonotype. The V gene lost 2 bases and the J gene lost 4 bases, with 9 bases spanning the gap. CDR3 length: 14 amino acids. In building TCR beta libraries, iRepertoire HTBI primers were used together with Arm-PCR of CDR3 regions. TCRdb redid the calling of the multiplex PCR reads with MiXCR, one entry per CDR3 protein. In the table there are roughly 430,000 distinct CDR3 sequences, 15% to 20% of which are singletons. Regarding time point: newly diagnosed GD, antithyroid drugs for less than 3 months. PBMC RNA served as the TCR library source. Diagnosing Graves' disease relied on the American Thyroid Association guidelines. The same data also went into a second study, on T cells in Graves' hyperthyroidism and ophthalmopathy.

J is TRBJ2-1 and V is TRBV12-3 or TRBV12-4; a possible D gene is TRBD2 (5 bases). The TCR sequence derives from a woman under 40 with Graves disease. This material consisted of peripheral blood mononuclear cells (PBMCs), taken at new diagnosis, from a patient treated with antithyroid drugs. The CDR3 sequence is CASSLFGDYNEQFF. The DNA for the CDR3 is TGTGCCAGCAGTTTATTCGGGGATTACAATGAGCAGTTCTTC.